This TCR beta chain was retrieved from a study of PD-1 blockade in classical Hodgkin lymphoma. This CDR3 region has 16 residues. Germline CDR1 and CDR2: SGHVS and FQNEAQ. With 5 bases clipped from V and 1 base from J, the junction kept 8 bases outside the gene matches. This table comes from immunoSEQ multiplex PCR, and its TCRdb copy is limited to in-frame clones, with some not included. This sample yields around 19,000 clones, of which under 85% are seen a single time; around 4.6% belongs to the top ten. Study-wide results and caveats: A significant rise in TCR diversity was seen by C4D1 for CD4+ cells but not for CD8+ cells. Those achieving complete response showed baseline diversity like newly diagnosed patients.

With no exception, relapse followed autologous stem cell transplantation in all patients, and brentuximab vedotin exposure varied. As for this clone: Its specificity is unknown.

The origin of this receptor is a human donor with classical Hodgkin lymphoma. This rearrangement joins TRBV7-8 to TRBJ2-3, with 8 nucleotides matching TRBD2. The input for sequencing was peripheral blood mononuclear cells (PBMCs), taken at baseline. This CDR3 is CASSPPGSGGTDTQYF. CDR3 bases: TGTGCCAGCAGCCCCCCCGGTAGCGGGGGCACAGATACGCAGTATTTT.